This TCR beta chain was identified during a study of PD-1 blockade in classical Hodgkin lymphoma. Study in general: Intravenous nivolumab at 3 mg/kg was given to patients every 2 weeks. Study-wide points: Before treatment, TCR diversity in newly diagnosed patients was reportedly lower than in healthy donors. Patients newly diagnosed and complete responders had comparable baseline diversity.

Repertoires were generated with immunoSEQ multiplex PCR, while TCRdb's copy carries only in-frame clones and drops some. The repertoire holds 35,000 to 50,000 clones, roughly 80% seen once, with around 22% in the top ten. With no exception, relapse followed autologous stem cell transplantation in all patients, and brentuximab vedotin exposure varied. Classifying best responses yielded complete response, partial response or progressive disease. With respect to this clone: What it binds is unknown.

This CDR3 region has 13 residues. Trimming stripped 9 bases from V and 2 bases from J, with 12 bases between. Looked up from germline, CDR1 is SGHTA and CDR2 is FQGNSA. The source is a human donor with classical Hodgkin lymphoma. The chain couples TRBV7-2 to TRBJ2-3; D gene uncertain. The sequences come from peripheral blood mononuclear cells (PBMCs), collected at baseline. The CDR3 DNA follows: TGTGCCAGTGCGAGTAGATACACAGATACGCAGTATTTT. Translated, it gives CASASRYTDTQYF.